This entry lists 15 T cell receptor beta chains sequenced from one sample in a study of blood T cell repertoires in COVID-19 (dated by TCRdb to the early 2020s). To prepare the library, the immunoSEQ multiplex PCR assay was applied. In its TCRdb copy, this immuneACCESS table keeps in-frame sequences only and misses some clones. Where compared with another copy, unresolved V genes explain less than half of these, and the others have no known cause. This sample lists 250,000 or so clones; around 93% were detected once. The ten most abundant clones make up about 1.2% of the sample. Sequenced: PBMCs or T cells enriched from blood (not recorded which). The receptors here all came from a human donor in a cohort exposed to, infected with or recovered from COVID-19 (not recorded which). The donor label of this sample is uncertain.

This clone was counted a few times. The rearrangement links TRBV5-5 to TRBJ1-2, with 9 bases fitting TRBD1. V lost 0 bases, J lost 5 bases, and 8 bases stayed unmatched. This CDR3 region has 16 residues. CDR1 is SGHKS, CDR2 YYEKEE, per germline (reference sequence). The CDR3 loop is CASSLGGQGEGYGYTF. CDR3 in DNA: TGTGCCAGCAGCTTGGGGGGACAGGGAGAAGGGTATGGCTACACCTTC.

The rearrangement uses TRBV2 and TRBJ2-1; D not certain. This CDR3 has 13 residues. The ends were cut back, 5 bases at V and 4 bases at J, with 9 bases in the middle. The germline gives CDR1 SNHLY, CDR2 FYNNEI. This CDR3 reads CASSTDKYNEQFF. The CDR3 DNA is TGTGCCAGCAGTACAGACAAATACAATGAGCAGTTCTTC.

The chain links TRBV4-1 to TRBJ1-1; a possible D gene is TRBD1 (6 bases). Trimming took off 1 base at V and 1 base at J, with 22 bases between the two ends. Germline V gene data show CDR1 as MGHRA and CDR2 as YSYEKL. This CDR3 is built from 19 residues. CDR3 sequence: CASSQVFVRGRAGNTEAFF. The CDR3 bases are TGCGCCAGCAGCCAAGTTTTCGTCAGGGGCCGCGCGGGGAACACTGAAGCTTTCTTT.

The chain combines TRBV6-2 or TRBV6-3 with TRBJ2-7; 9 bases fit TRBD2. The trim removed 2 bases at V and 3 bases at J, leaving 20 bases unmatched. Germline values: CDR1 MNHEY, CDR2 SVGEGT. The CDR3 is made up of 20 amino acids. The CDR3 reads CASSYPPASGGWAGNYEQYF. The CDR3 DNA sequence: TGTGCCAGCAGTTACCCCCCCGCCAGCGGGGGGTGGGCCGGCAACTACGAGCAGTACTTC.

A remark on this clone: Other DNA sequences from this sample encode an identical CDR3 as well. The chain has TRBV7-9 and TRBJ2-2; 9 nucleotides match TRBD1. Germline CDR1 SEHNR, CDR2 FQNEAQ (reference sequence). With V trimmed by 3 bases and J by 3 bases, 2 bases remained unmatched. The CDR3 length is 15 residues. CDR3 nucleotides: TGTGCCAGCAGCTTGCGGGACAGGGACACCGGGGAGCTGTTTTTT. Translating gives CASSLRDRDTGELFF.

The chain couples TRBV9 to TRBJ2-1; D gene uncertain. The V and J ends lost 0 bases and 0 bases respectively, with 7 bases between them. Germline V CDR1 and CDR2: SGDLS, YYNGEE. The CDR3 totals 15 residues. DNA of the CDR3: TGTGCCAGCAGCGTAGACCCTAGCTCCTACAATGAGCAGTTCTTC. Its translation: CASSVDPSSYNEQFF.

This chain uses TRBV19 with TRBJ2-5, with TRBD2 matching 12 bases. Germline V CDR1 and CDR2: LNHDA, SQIVND (reference sequence). The CDR3 spans 17 residues. V trimming: 5 bases; J trimming: 0 bases; junction bases outside the gene matches: 7. DNA for the CDR3: TGTGCCAGTAGTCTCCGTGGACTAGCGGGATACCAAGAGACCCAGTACTTC. This translates into CASSLRGLAGYQETQYF.

The CDR3 is CATRRQGEYEQYF. The DNA of the CDR3 is TGTGCCACCCGTAGGCAGGGGGAGTACGAGCAGTACTTC. The J gene is TRBJ2-7, the V gene TRBV6-5; TRBD1 agrees at 7 bases. With 10 bases clipped from V and 4 bases from J, the junction kept 10 bases outside the gene matches. There are 13 residues in the CDR3. Germline CDR1 reads MNHEY; CDR2 reads SVGAGI.

The chain links TRBV2 to TRBJ2-5; D unclear. Germline loops: CDR1 SNHLY, CDR2 FYNNEI. V was shortened by 7 bases and J by 3 bases, with 9 bases between the two germline ends. The CDR3 totals 12 residues. This CDR3 reads CASNSLEETQYF. The CDR3, as DNA: TGTGCCAGCAACAGCCTCGAAGAGACCCAGTACTTC.

V usage is TRBV4-1 and J usage is TRBJ1-5; no clear D. Germline V gives CDR1 MGHRA, CDR2 YSYEKL. Trimming cost V 3 bases and J 5 bases, with 8 bases left between them. CDR3 size: 13 residues. For the CDR3, the DNA is TGCGCCAGCAGCCACCCCGGAGATCAGCCCCAGCATTTT. This encodes CASSHPGDQPQHF.

This clone has just one count. This chain uses TRBV29-1 with TRBJ1-1; no clear D. The V gene lost 3 bases and the J gene lost 1 base, with 6 bases spanning the gap. The CDR3 extends over 12 amino acids. Germline V gene lookup returns CDR1 SQVTM and CDR2 ANQGSEA. The CDR3 coding sequence is TGCAGCGTTGACAGGCAGAACACTGAAGCTTTCTTT. Translating gives CSVDRQNTEAFF.

Of note for this clone: The sample carries other DNA sequences with the same CDR3. V and J are TRBV5-1 and TRBJ2-2; 11 bases line up with TRBD1. CDR3 length: 16 amino acids. Germline V gene lookup returns CDR1 SGHRS and CDR2 YFSETQ. V trimming: 0 bases; J trimming: 6 bases; junction bases outside the gene matches: 4. The CDR3 DNA sequence: TGCGCCAGCAGCTTGGGACCGGGACAGGGGGCCGGGGAGCTGTTTTTT. It encodes CASSLGPGQGAGELFF. Full variable domain (missing parts from reference TRBV5-1 and TRBJ2-2): KAGVTQTPRYLIKTRGQQVTLSCSPISGHRSVSWYQQTPGQGLQFLFEYFSETQRNKGNFPGRFSGRQFSNSRSEMNVSTLELGDSALYLCASSLGPGQGAGELFFGEGSRLTVL.

The chain combines TRBV7-9 with TRBJ1-1; D unclear. Trimming cost V 1 base and J 0 bases, with 12 bases left between them. Per the germline V gene, CDR1 is SEHNR and CDR2 is FQNEAQ (reference sequence). The CDR3 is made up of 16 amino acids. The DNA of the CDR3 is TGTGCCAGCAGCTTAGGGCGGAGCCTCGTGAACACTGAAGCTTTCTTT. This codes for CASSLGRSLVNTEAFF.

The sample holds one count of this clone. The chain combines TRBV7-9 with TRBJ2-3; TRBD2 matches at 12 bases. The CDR3 consists of 16 residues. Looked up from germline, CDR1 is SEHNR and CDR2 is FQNEAQ (reference sequence). Losses at the gene ends were 5 bases for V and 2 bases for J; bases not matched to a gene: 5. The CDR3 DNA follows: TGTGCCAGCAGCCAAACTAGCGGGGGGCTCACAGATACGCAGTATTTT. It translates to CASSQTSGGLTDTQYF.

The genes are TRBV27 and TRBJ1-5, with 7 bases aligning to TRBD1. The length of the CDR3 is 14 residues. Germline V gene data show CDR1 as MNHEY and CDR2 as SMNVEV (reference sequence). With V trimmed by 7 bases and J by 3 bases, 6 bases remained unmatched. DNA of the CDR3: TGTGCCAGCAAACCACAGGGGATCAATCAGCCCCAGCATTTT. Residues: CASKPQGINQPQHF.